The next 19 T cell receptor beta chains were all read from a single sample in a study of T-cell reconstitution after alpha-beta-depleted transplantation in children. Preparation of the TCRbeta library involved a method that used unique molecular identifiers. MiXCR was run by TCRdb on the PCR reads, yielding one entry per CDR3 protein. The sample has about 900,000 distinct CDR3 sequences; about 30% are singletons. Sequenced here: PBMCs, mostly from graft donor cells, sampled 360 days after TCRalphabeta/CD19-depleted stem cell transplant. These receptors were collected from a boy younger than two who had a stem cell transplant for SCID, so the T cells may come from the graft donor.

The table lists this clonotype with a few counts. V is TRBV11-1 and J is TRBJ2-2; 7 bases line up with TRBD2. The CDR3 is 18 amino acids. V gave up 8 bases and J gave up 4 bases; unmatched junction bases: 19. In germline, CDR1 is SGHAT, CDR2 FQDESV (reference sequence). The CDR3 loop is CASPHLPGGVRGTGELFF. The CDR3 coding sequence is TGTGCCAGCCCCCATTTGCCGGGAGGAGTTCGAGGCACCGGGGAGCTGTTTTTT.

The V and J genes are TRBV20-1 and TRBJ1-6, with 8 bases identical to TRBD1. The V and J ends lost 7 bases and 5 bases, in that order; junction bases with no gene match: 19. This CDR3 is 18 amino acids long. Germline CDR1 DFQATT, CDR2 SNEGSKA (reference sequence). CDR3 DNA: TGCAGTGAACCCCGGAAACCGCCGACAGGGGAGGATAATTCACCCCTCCACTTT. This codes for CSEPRKPPTGEDNSPLHF.

This clonotype was found a few times. This chain uses TRBV4-3 with TRBJ2-7, with TRBD2 matching over 9 bases. V lost 2 bases and J lost 4; bases outside the gene matches: 9. The V gene's germline CDR1 is LGHNA and CDR2 YSLEER. The CDR3 runs 16 residues. CDR3 DNA sequence: TGCGCCAGCAGCCAATCTTTCACTAGCGGGCTTTACGAGCAGTACTTC. Protein product: CASSQSFTSGLYEQYF.

This clonotype was recorded a few times. The chain joins TRBV11-2 to TRBJ2-1; D gene unclear. The ends were cut back, 3 bases at V and 3 bases at J, with 12 bases in the middle. The CDR3 contains 15 residues. Germline lookup yields CDR1 SGHAT and CDR2 FQNNGV. CDR3 sequence (DNA): TGTGCCAGCAGCTTGACCCGTGGGATCTACAATGAGCAGTTCTTC. Translation: CASSLTRGIYNEQFF. Using reference TRBV11-2 and TRBJ2-1 for the parts outside the CDR3, the full variable domain is EAGVAQSPRYKIIEKRQSVAFWCNPISGHATLYWYQQILGQGPKLLIQFQNNGVVDDSQLPKDRFSAERLKGVDSTLKIQPAKLEDSAVYLCASSLTRGIYNEQFFGPGTRLTVL.

This sequence joins TRBV9 and TRBJ1-2; D is possibly TRBD1 (6 bases). The CDR3 consists of 13 residues. CDR1 and CDR2 from the germline V gene are SGDLS and YYNGEE. V dropped 0 bases and J dropped 7 bases, with 10 bases sitting between them. This CDR3 reads CASSVDRASGYTF. The CDR3 DNA reads TGTGCCAGCAGCGTAGACAGGGCCTCTGGCTACACCTTC.

The rearrangement uses TRBV6-5 and TRBJ2-3, with 8 positions matching TRBD1. This CDR3 region has 15 residues. V shed 2 bases and J 0 bases; nucleotides not matched to a gene: 1. Germline V CDR1 and CDR2: MNHEY, SVGAGI. CDR3 coding DNA: TGTGCCAGCAGTTACGGGGACAGGAGCACAGATACGCAGTATTTT. Its protein product is CASSYGDRSTDTQYF.

This clonotype was counted between two and nine times. The gene calls are TRBV12-3 or TRBV12-4 and TRBJ1-1, with unresolved D. The CDR3 sequence is 14 residues long. V lost 3 bases and J lost 1, with 9 bases in between. The CDR3 DNA sequence: TGTGCCAGCAGTTTCGCCCGCAGGAACACTGAAGCTTTCTTT. Its protein is CASSFARRNTEAFF.

This clonotype was observed at least ten times. The genes are TRBV12-3 or TRBV12-4 and TRBJ2-5; tentatively, D is TRBD1 (6 bases). V was trimmed by 6 bases and J by 1 base, leaving 12 bases between them. There are 14 residues in the CDR3. The CDR3 bases are TGTGCCAGCAGCCCCGGACAGACCCAAGAGACCCAGTACTTC. It yields the protein CASSPGQTQETQYF.

Many counts were recorded for this clonotype. The chain has TRBV5-1 and TRBJ2-4; tentatively, D is TRBD1 (6 bases). CDR1 and CDR2 from the germline V gene are SGHRS and YFSETQ. Trimming cost V 3 bases and J 8 bases, with 6 bases left between them. CDR3 size: 11 residues. CDR3 in amino acids: CASSSGDIQYF. CDR3 bases: TGCGCCAGCAGCTCAGGGGACATTCAGTACTTC.

In its sample, this clonotype was seen a few times. The chain carries TRBV29-1 and TRBJ1-2; maybe TRBD1 (5 bases). The V gene's germline CDR1 is SQVTM and CDR2 ANQGSEA. This CDR3 contains 13 residues. V was trimmed by 6 bases and J by 4 bases, leaving 15 bases between them. The CDR3 DNA reads TGCAGCGTGGGCGAAGGCAGGGCCTATGGCTACACCTTC. This codes for CSVGEGRAYGYTF.

V usage is TRBV20-1 and J usage is TRBJ1-3; 8 bases are shared with TRBD1. The CDR3 contains 14 residues. Unmatched junction bases numbered 10, after V lost 6 bases and J lost 6 bases. Germline-derived CDR1 and CDR2 are DFQATT and SNEGSKA (reference sequence). The CDR3, as DNA: TGCAGTGCCAACAGGGGGGGGAGAGAAAACACCATATATTTT. Translating gives CSANRGGRENTIYF.

The gene calls are TRBV12-3 or TRBV12-4 and TRBJ2-1, with D unclear. The CDR3 covers 14 residues. Trimming left V 0 bases short and J 16 bases short, with 19 bases between. CDR3 protein: CASSLADWTASSFF. CDR3 DNA: TGTGCCAGCAGTTTAGCCGATTGGACGGCCTCCTCCTTCTTC.

This clonotype has more than one count but fewer than ten. The rearrangement uses TRBV14 and TRBJ1-1; D is uncertain. In germline, CDR1 is SGHDN, CDR2 FVKESK. The CDR3 extends over 15 amino acids. V was trimmed by 0 bases and J by 0 bases, leaving 8 bases between them. In nucleotides, the CDR3 is TGTGCCAGCAGCCAAGACGGGGATATGAACACTGAAGCTTTCTTT. It specifies CASSQDGDMNTEAFF.

This clonotype was counted between two and nine times. V gene TRBV15 combines with J gene TRBJ1-4; 12 positions agree with TRBD1. Looked up from germline, CDR1 is LNHNV and CDR2 is YYDKDF (reference sequence). J gave up 5 bases and V 0 bases, and 7 bases lay outside the gene matches. This CDR3 is 18 amino acids long. CDR3 DNA: TGTGCCACCAGCAGAGAGGGGACAGGGGGCCGAGGAAATGAAAAACTGTTTTTT. It yields the protein CATSREGTGGRGNEKLFF.

The V call is TRBV3-1, the J call TRBJ2-7, with 9 bases lining up with TRBD1. CDR1 LGHDT and CDR2 YNNKEL come from the germline V gene (reference sequence). The CDR3 runs to 15 residues. V was pared by 3 bases and J by 3 bases, with 6 bases of the junction left unmatched. The CDR3 bases are TGTGCCAGCAGCCACACAGGGGGCAGCCTCTACGAGCAGTACTTC. This gives the protein CASSHTGGSLYEQYF.

There are a few counts of this clonotype. The chain carries TRBV11-2 and TRBJ2-1, with 8 bases aligning to TRBD1. The V segment lost 5 bases and the J segment 8 bases; nucleotides outside the gene matches: 11. The CDR3 covers 15 residues. CDR1 is SGHAT, CDR2 FQNNGV, per germline. Written as DNA, the CDR3 is TGTGCCAGCAGCCCACGAAACCAGGGGGCGCATGAGCAGTTCTTC. Protein sequence: CASSPRNQGAHEQFF.

This clonotype came up a few times. J is TRBJ1-4 and V is TRBV5-1, with D unclear. Looked up from germline, CDR1 is SGHRS and CDR2 is YFSETQ. Between the trimmed V and J ends, which lost 0 bases and 5 bases, there was a span of 11 bases. The CDR3 loop spans 15 amino acids. CDR3 in amino acids: CASSLAGRWNEKLFF. The CDR3 DNA sequence: TGCGCCAGCAGCTTGGCCGGCAGGTGGAATGAAAAACTGTTTTTT.

This chain joins TRBV6-1 and TRBJ2-1; 11 bases are a match to TRBD2. Germline V gene sequence: CDR1 MNHNS, CDR2 SASEGT. The length of the CDR3 is 19 residues. J was trimmed by 3 bases and V by 1 base; bases with no gene match: 11. The CDR3 reads CASSEVGASGGPVYNEQFF. The CDR3 DNA follows: TGTGCCAGCAGTGAAGTGGGGGCTAGCGGGGGGCCCGTCTACAATGAGCAGTTCTTC.

This clonotype occurred a few times. The chain joins TRBV20-1 to TRBJ2-1; 12 nucleotides align to TRBD2. From germline, CDR1 is DFQATT and CDR2 SNEGSKA (reference sequence). The ends lost 0 bases at V and 3 bases at J; junction bases unmatched: 9. This CDR3 comprises 18 residues. The CDR3 sequence: CSARDLASGGALYNEQFF. For the CDR3, the DNA is TGCAGTGCTAGAGATCTGGCTAGCGGGGGGGCCCTCTACAATGAGCAGTTCTTC.